One and the same sample provided the 28 T cell receptor beta chains below, sequenced in a study of T cell repertoires in cytomegalovirus infection (dated by TCRdb to the late 2010s). Sequenced on an Illumina HiSeq 1500. TCRdb trimmed public reads at Q25 via fastp, called clones via MiXCR and kept in-frame beta chains. Rows merge per CDR3 protein into single entries with the most common DNA and genes. The sample table holds 300,000 or so distinct CDR3 sequences, of which roughly 24% were seen once. Approximately 15% of the sample is held by the ten biggest clonotypes. The sequenced material came from PBMCs. The origin of the receptors is a human donor in good health (CMV status not recorded). Some clones in this sample may be carry-over from other donors' samples.

This clonotype was seen a few times. The genes are TRBV7-3 and TRBJ1-5; D gene uncertain. V lost 3 bases and J 4 bases, leaving 7 bases between the germline ends. The germline V gene has CDR1 SGHTA and CDR2 FQGTGA. CDR3 length equals 13 residues. This chain's CDR3 is CASSLSVNQPQHF. The DNA for the CDR3 is TGTGCCAGCAGCTTGTCAGTAAATCAGCCCCAGCATTTT. Looking up the rest from reference TRBV7-3 and TRBJ1-5 gives the full variable domain: GAGVSQTPSNKVTEKGKYVELRCDPISGHTALYWYRQSLGQGPEFLIYFQGTGAADDSGLPNDRFFAVRPEGSVSTLKIQRTERGDSAVYLCASSLSVNQPQHFGDGTRLSIL.

Only a few counts were recorded for this clonotype. The CDR3 DNA is TGTGCCAGTAGTATCGGACAAGGACCCGTCTACGAGCAGTACTTC. This encodes CASSIGQGPVYEQYF. V gene TRBV19 combines with J gene TRBJ2-7; a weak D match, TRBD1 (5 bases). Per germline, CDR1 LNHDA and CDR2 SQIVND (reference sequence). The ends were cut back, 3 bases at V and 3 bases at J, with 15 bases in the middle. This CDR3 has 15 residues.

This chain links TRBV2 with TRBJ1-5; D may be TRBD1 (6 bases). This CDR3 region has 15 residues. Germline V CDR1 and CDR2: SNHLY, FYNNEI. V lost 7 bases, J lost 6 bases, and 19 bases lay in between. The CDR3 DNA follows: TGTGCCAGCACTGCCCGGCCAGGGGAAGGTCAGCCCCAGCATTTT. It is translated as CASTARPGEGQPQHF.

This clonotype was counted only a few times. This chain connects TRBV28 to TRBJ1-2; D gene uncertain. There are 16 residues in the CDR3. Trimming left V 3 bases short and J 4 bases short, with 18 bases between. The V gene's germline CDR1 is MDHEN and CDR2 SYDVKM. The CDR3 nucleotides read TGTGCCAGCAGTTTGGGAACCGGGGTAGCTATCTATGGCTACACCTTC. Protein product: CASSLGTGVAIYGYTF.

This clonotype was counted only a few times. CDR3 sequence reads: CASGFQGRGQPQHF. The CDR3 DNA reads TGTGCCAGCGGATTTCAAGGCCGTGGACAGCCCCAGCATTTT. The J gene is TRBJ1-5, the V gene TRBV5-6, with D unclear. From germline, CDR1 is SGHDT and CDR2 YYEEEE. This CDR3 region has 14 residues. Trimming left V 7 bases short and J 7 bases short, with 18 bases between.

J is TRBJ2-5 and V is TRBV9; either TRBD1 or TRBD2 may supply D (5 bases each). The V gene's germline CDR1 is SGDLS and CDR2 YYNGEE. CDR3 size: 15 residues. V lost 4 bases, J lost 3 bases, and 16 bases lay in between. The CDR3 is CASSTSGRVEETQYF. Here the CDR3 DNA reads TGTGCCAGCAGCACTAGTGGCAGGGTGGAAGAGACCCAGTACTTC.

The table lists this clonotype with a few counts. The chain recombines TRBV5-1 with TRBJ2-3; 9 bases map to TRBD2. The CDR3 spans 16 residues. After removal of 1 base from V and 4 bases from J, the junction contained 7 bases not matched to a gene. The germline V gene has CDR1 SGHRS and CDR2 YFSETQ. As DNA, the CDR3 is TGCGCCAGCAGCTTGCAATCTAGCGGGACGCCAGATACGCAGTATTTT. Amino acids: CASSLQSSGTPDTQYF.

In this sample, this clonotype turned up a few times. The chain employs TRBV28 and TRBJ1-2; no clear D. V gave up 8 bases and J gave up 0 bases, with 10 bases separating them. In germline, CDR1 is MDHEN, CDR2 SYDVKM. The CDR3 spans 13 residues. The CDR3 region is CASRSAANYGYTF. In DNA, the CDR3 is TGTGCCAGCCGGTCCGCAGCTAACTATGGCTACACCTTC.

CDR3 sequence reads: CSARAPPGGGRSSYNEQFF. DNA for the CDR3: TGCAGTGCTAGAGCACCCCCGGGCGGGGGCCGCAGCTCCTACAATGAGCAGTTCTTC. J is TRBJ2-1 and V is TRBV20-1; perhaps TRBD2 as D (7 bases). CDR1 and CDR2 (germline): DFQATT, SNEGSKA (reference sequence). V gave up 1 base and J gave up 0 bases, with 22 bases separating them. This CDR3 comprises 19 residues.

About this clonotype itself: A single base separates this from a much larger clone, so it may be a read error. The rearrangement uses TRBV7-2 and TRBJ2-1, with a possible D match to TRBD2 (6 bases). CDR1 SGHTA and CDR2 FQGNSA come from the germline V gene. The CDR3 length is 16 residues. CDR3 bases: TGTGCCAGCACCCCTCTGGCGGGATTCTCCTACAATGTGCAGTTCTTC. As protein: CASTPLAGFSYNVQFF.

This clonotype occurred a few times. CDR3 amino acids: CASSPAKADTQYF. The CDR3 coding sequence is TGTGCCAGCTCACCCGCCAAGGCAGATACGCAGTATTTT. This rearrangement joins TRBV18 to TRBJ2-3; D gene ambiguous. Germline V gives CDR1 KGHSH, CDR2 LQKENI. This CDR3 has 13 residues. V gave up 3 bases and J gave up 4 bases, with 8 bases separating them. The full variable domain, completed using reference TRBV18 and TRBJ2-3, is NAGVMQNPRHLVRRRGQEARLRCSPMKGHSHVYWYRQLPEEGLKFMVYLQKENIIDESGMPKERFSAEFPKEGPSILRIQQVVRGDSAAYFCASSPAKADTQYFGPGTRLTVL.

This clonotype has a count of ten or more. The chain recombines TRBV7-9 with TRBJ1-1; D perhaps matches TRBD1 (5 bases). The CDR3 extends over 13 amino acids. The germline CDR1 and CDR2 sequences are SEHNR and FQNEAQ (reference sequence). The germline V and J ends were trimmed by 4 bases and 5 bases, with 11 bases remaining between them. This CDR3 reads CASSSPGRTEAFF. The CDR3 DNA reads TGTGCCAGCAGCTCCCCAGGGCGGACTGAAGCTTTCTTT.

The rearrangement links TRBV3-1 to TRBJ1-3; D unclear. The CDR3 contains 14 residues. V was cut by 8 bases and J by 1 base, with 12 bases left in between. Germline CDR1 and CDR2: LGHDT and YNNKEL (reference sequence). The CDR3 bases are TGTGCCAGCCGACCAGGTGTTTCTGGAAACACCATATATTTT. It encodes CASRPGVSGNTIYF.

This clonotype was observed a few times. The CDR3 DNA follows: TGCGCCAGCAGCTTGGCCACAGCCCTACAAGAGACCCAGTACTTC. Translating gives CASSLATALQETQYF. The rearrangement links TRBV5-1 to TRBJ2-5, with D unclear. Germline values: CDR1 SGHRS, CDR2 YFSETQ. The CDR3 extends over 15 amino acids. V was clipped by 0 bases and J by 2 bases, with 11 bases between them. Drawing the rest from reference TRBV5-1 and TRBJ2-5, the complete variable domain is KAGVTQTPRYLIKTRGQQVTLSCSPISGHRSVSWYQQTPGQGLQFLFEYFSETQRNKGNFPGRFSGRQFSNSRSEMNVSTLELGDSALYLCASSLATALQETQYFGPGTRLLVL.

The chain couples TRBV29-1 to TRBJ2-7; 9 nucleotides agree with TRBD1. V gave up 7 bases and J gave up 2 bases; unmatched junction bases: 6. The CDR3 spans 13 residues. From germline, CDR1 is SQVTM and CDR2 ANQGSEA. The CDR3 region is CSGGTGIAYEQYF. For the CDR3, the DNA is TGCAGCGGCGGGACAGGGATCGCCTACGAGCAGTACTTC.

There are many counts of this clonotype. The CDR3: CASTPNRIGYTF. CDR3 DNA: TGTGCCAGCACCCCGAACAGGATTGGCTACACCTTC. J is TRBJ1-2 and V is TRBV12-3 or TRBV12-4; perhaps TRBD1 as D (5 bases). Trimming shortened V by 7 bases and J by 7 bases, and 13 bases separated the two germline ends. This CDR3 has 12 amino acids.

The chain uses TRBV7-2 and TRBJ2-2; D is unresolved. Germline V gene data show CDR1 as SGHTA and CDR2 as FQGNSA. The CDR3 sequence is 13 residues long. The germline V and J ends were trimmed by 2 bases and 6 bases, with 7 bases remaining between them. For the CDR3, the DNA is TGTGCCAGCAGCTTATATGGTTCCGGGGAGCTGTTTTTT. Translating it yields CASSLYGSGELFF.

This clonotype was detected ten times or more. The V and J genes are TRBV7-9 and TRBJ1-6; TRBD1 is a possible D gene (5 bases). The CDR3 extends over 17 amino acids. Looked up from germline, CDR1 is SEHNR and CDR2 is FQNEAQ (reference sequence). V was shortened by 5 bases and J by 3 bases, with 17 bases between the two germline ends. The DNA for the CDR3 is TGTGCCAGCAGCCCCGGGGGAGGGCGCGTCTATAATTCACCCCTCCACTTT. This sequence encodes CASSPGGGRVYNSPLHF. Full variable domain (rest looked up from reference TRBV7-9 and TRBJ1-6): DTGVSQNPRHKITKRGQNVTFRCDPISEHNRLYWYRQTLGQGPEFLTYFQNEAQLEKSRLLSDRFSAERPKGSFSTLEIQRTEQGDSAMYLCASSPGGGRVYNSPLHFGNGTRLTVT.

This sequence joins TRBV14 and TRBJ1-4; D is uncertain. The CDR3 length is 14 residues. Germline V gives CDR1 SGHDN, CDR2 FVKESK. The V and J ends lost 4 bases and 4 bases respectively, with 10 bases between them. CDR3 loop: CASSPREFNEKLFF. CDR3 nucleotide sequence: TGTGCCAGCAGCCCCCGGGAATTTAATGAAAAACTGTTTTTT.

This clonotype was seen many times. The V and J genes are TRBV7-8 and TRBJ2-1; D ambiguous. The CDR3 extends over 13 amino acids. Trimming cost V 4 bases and J 8 bases, with 12 bases left between them. Germline V gene lookup returns CDR1 SGHVS and CDR2 FQNEAQ. The DNA for the CDR3 is TGTGCCAGCAGCTACAGACTTTCCGATGAGCAGTTCTTC. Residues: CASSYRLSDEQFF.

A few counts support this clonotype. V gene TRBV7-9 combines with J gene TRBJ2-5; 8 bases line up with TRBD1. The CDR3 consists of 14 residues. Germline CDR1 and CDR2: SEHNR and FQNEAQ (reference sequence). The junction had 7 bases not matched to a gene; V was cut back by 5 bases and J by 5 bases. CDR3 bases: TGTGCCAGCAGCCCCCGACAGGGGAGGGAGACCCAGTACTTC. Translating it yields CASSPRQGRETQYF.

The chain is built from TRBV7-2 and TRBJ1-1; D gene uncertain. The CDR3 extends over 14 amino acids. Per germline, CDR1 SGHTA and CDR2 FQGNSA. V shed 0 bases and J shed 3 bases, with 8 bases lying between them. The CDR3 is CASSLARYDTEAFF. Written as DNA, the CDR3 is TGTGCCAGCAGCTTAGCGCGCTACGACACTGAAGCTTTCTTT.

In this sample, this clonotype turned up many times. The chain carries TRBV28 and TRBJ2-5; the D gene is possibly TRBD2 (6 bases). The V end was cut by 2 bases, the J end by 5 bases, with 12 bases between. Germline V lookup: CDR1 MDHEN, CDR2 SYDVKM. This CDR3 is 14 amino acids long. In DNA form, the CDR3 reads TGTGCCAGCAGTTTAGTGGAGGGGTGGGAGACCCAGTACTTC. As protein: CASSLVEGWETQYF.

The chain has TRBV11-2 and TRBJ1-5; weak D call: TRBD1 (5 bases). The CDR3 has 14 residues. Per germline, CDR1 SGHAT and CDR2 FQNNGV. V shed 4 bases and J shed 3 bases, with 10 bases lying between them. CDR3 nucleotide sequence: TGTGCCAGCAGCTCCGGGGGGAACAATCAGCCCCAGCATTTT. Its protein product is CASSSGGNNQPQHF.

This clonotype was counted a few times. An end of the junction does not agree with germline; a read error may underlie this. V gene TRBV6-5 combines with J gene TRBJ2-1; TRBD2 aligns across 10 bases. Per germline, CDR1 MNHEY and CDR2 SVGAGI. This CDR3 region has 15 residues. The CDR3 sequence: CASSKTSGSFNEQFF. In DNA form, the CDR3 reads TGTGCCAGCAGTAAGACTAGCGGGTCCTTCAATGAGCAGTTCTTC.

This clonotype was seen more than once but under ten times. The chain employs TRBV29-1 and TRBJ2-5; D perhaps matches TRBD1 (6 bases). The germline V and J ends were trimmed by 6 bases and 4 bases, with 12 bases remaining between them. The CDR3 spans 12 residues. Germline-derived CDR1 and CDR2 are SQVTM and ANQGSEA. The CDR3 sequence: CSVRTVGETQYF. CDR3 DNA: TGCAGCGTGAGGACAGTCGGAGAGACCCAGTACTTC.

This chain connects TRBV7-9 to TRBJ1-5; the D is unclear. This CDR3 contains 14 residues. Germline V gene sequence: CDR1 SEHNR, CDR2 FQNEAQ (reference sequence). V was clipped by 10 bases and J by 0 bases, with 13 bases between them. CDR3 in DNA: TGTGCCATCTCCGATGGCGCTAGCAATCAGCCCCAGCATTTT. Translating gives CAISDGASNQPQHF.

The chain combines TRBV20-1 with TRBJ2-2; D is uncertain. CDR1 DFQATT and CDR2 SNEGSKA come from the germline V gene (reference sequence). The length of the CDR3 is 13 residues. The germline V and J ends were trimmed by 0 bases and 5 bases, with 7 bases remaining between them. The DNA for the CDR3 is TGCAGTGCTAGAGATGCGCGGACCGGGGAGCTGTTTTTT. This codes for CSARDARTGELFF.